This paragraph reports one T cell receptor (beta chain). Its antigen is still unknown. The data were taken from a study of cytomegalovirus exposure and HLA in healthy donors. Study-wide results and caveats: Later analysis associated a missense DCLRE1C variant with TCR beta V- and J-gene trimming.

V was clipped by 8 bases and J by 13 bases; unmatched bases: 8. This CDR3 region has 13 residues. Germline V gene lookup returns CDR1 MNHNS and CDR2 SASEGT. 13 Jbeta primers and 60 Vbeta primers were used for the PCR. The protocol was immunoSEQ multiplex PCR, while the TCRdb copy is restricted to in-frame clones and leaves out a portion. The data hold fewer than 110,000 clones, with approximately 76% observed a single time. The source of this sequence is a young man in good health and CMV-seronegative. Sequences were obtained from PBMCs. The chain combines TRBV6-1 with TRBJ1-6, with 10 bases identical to TRBD1. The CDR3 spells CASADRGGFPLHF. The CDR3 nucleotides are TGTGCCAGCGCGGACAGGGGGGGCTTTCCCCTCCACTTT.